Below, 8 T cell receptor beta chains from the same sample are listed, as sequenced in a study of monozygotic twins with inflammatory bowel disease. TCRdb re-called the 5' RACE reads and gives one entry per CDR3 protein, without DNA. The sample has around 450,000 distinct CDR3 sequences. Sequencing was performed on blood. The receptors shown here come from a human donor with ulcerative colitis or Crohn's disease, or a healthy co-twin of an affected twin (not recorded which).

This chain joins TRBV5-1 and TRBJ1-6; without DNA, the TCRdb call of TRBD1 cannot be checked. Germline assignment: CDR1 SGHRS and CDR2 YFSETQ. The CDR3 sequence is 15 residues long. CDR3 residues: CASSLYLAGNSPLHF.

The chain has TRBV5-1 and TRBJ1-6. CDR3 length: 13 residues. Looked up from germline, CDR1 is SGHRS and CDR2 is YFSETQ. The CDR3 sequence is CASSITYDSPLHF.

The chain uses TRBV7-2 and TRBJ1-6. The CDR3 is made up of 15 amino acids. Germline V lookup: CDR1 SGHTA, CDR2 FQGNSA. This chain's CDR3 is CASSSGPVTNSPLHF.

The rearrangement links TRBV5-1 to TRBJ1-1; TCRdb reports TRBD1, a call that lacks DNA to check it against. The CDR3 runs to 17 residues. Germline values: CDR1 SGHRS, CDR2 YFSETQ. CDR3 protein: CASSLEGYGTGRGEAFF. The complete variable domain, with remaining parts taken from reference TRBV5-1 and TRBJ1-1, reads KAGVTQTPRYLIKTRGQQVTLSCSPISGHRSVSWYQQTPGQGLQFLFEYFSETQRNKGNFPGRFSGRQFSNSRSEMNVSTLELGDSALYLCASSLEGYGTGRGEAFFGQGTRLTVV.

The V gene is TRBV9, the J gene TRBJ2-3; TCRdb outputs TRBD1, but without DNA this stays unchecked. The length of the CDR3 is 15 residues. Germline CDR1 SGDLS, CDR2 YYNGEE. The CDR3 sequence is CASSVLRGTEDTQYF.

The V gene is TRBV29-1, the J gene TRBJ1-1. Germline CDR1 SQVTM, CDR2 ANQGSEA. The CDR3 is made up of 14 amino acids. Here the CDR3 reads CSVDGWWMNTEAFF.

J is TRBJ2-7 and V is TRBV9. The V gene's germline CDR1 is SGDLS and CDR2 YYNGEE. This CDR3 has 14 amino acids. The CDR3 spells CASSAHDTVQEQYF. Together with reference TRBV9 and TRBJ2-7, the CDR3 gives the full variable domain: DSGVTQTPKHLITATGQRVTLRCSPRSGDLSVYWYQQSLDQGLQFLIQYYNGEERAKGNILERFSAQQFPDLHSELNLSSLELGDSALYFCASSAHDTVQEQYFGPGTRLTVT.

The rearrangement links TRBV12-3 or TRBV12-4 to TRBJ2-7; TCRdb proposes TRBD2, but this gene call is untestable without DNA. There are 16 residues in the CDR3. CDR3 sequence reads: CASGIVLAEQFYEQYF.